The T cell receptor (beta chain) described here comes from a study of cytomegalovirus exposure and HLA in healthy donors. In regard to this clone: Its antigen remains unknown.

Study-wide results and limits: Both high specificity and high sensitivity reportedly marked the classifier's diagnosis of cytomegalovirus status.

The CDR3 has 14 residues. The V and J ends lost 0 bases and 4 bases respectively, with 9 bases between them. CDR1 is MNHEY and CDR2 is SVGAGI in the germline V gene. With 60 Vbeta and 13 Jbeta primers, the PCR was carried out. TCRdb keeps only in-frame clones here, not all; method: immunoSEQ multiplex PCR. The sample contains roughly 190,000 clones, 87% of which appear only once. This TCR was sampled from a boy aged 2 to 10 in good health and CMV-seronegative. The V call is TRBV6-5, the J call TRBJ1-1, with D possibly being TRBD1 (5 bases). The sequencing input was PBMCs. CDR3 region: CASSYSMGGTEAFF. DNA for the CDR3: TGTGCCAGCAGTTACTCGATGGGGGGCACTGAAGCTTTCTTT.